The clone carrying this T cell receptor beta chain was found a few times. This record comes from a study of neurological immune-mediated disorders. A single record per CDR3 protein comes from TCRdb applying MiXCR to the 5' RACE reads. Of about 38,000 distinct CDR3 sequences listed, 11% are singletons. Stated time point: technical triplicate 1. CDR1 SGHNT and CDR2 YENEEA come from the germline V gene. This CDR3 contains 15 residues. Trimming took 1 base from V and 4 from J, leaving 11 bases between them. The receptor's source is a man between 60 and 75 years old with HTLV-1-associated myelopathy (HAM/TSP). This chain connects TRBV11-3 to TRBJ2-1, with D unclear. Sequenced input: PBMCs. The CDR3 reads CASSLGDGVYNEQFF. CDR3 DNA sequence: TGTGCCAGCAGCTTAGGTGATGGGGTGTACAATGAGCAGTTCTTC.